This T cell receptor (beta chain) derives from a study of regulatory T cells in long-lasting Graves disease. Broader study findings: Authors noted too few samples as a limitation.

J was trimmed by 3 bases and V by 0 bases; bases with no gene match: 4. The CDR3 length is 16 residues. Germline V CDR1 and CDR2: MGHRA, YSYEKL. Details on this clonotype: Its antigen remains unidentified.

Time point here: newly diagnosed GD, antithyroid drugs for less than 3 months. Isolated PBMC RNA provided the starting material for the TCR library. The authors built TCR beta libraries using iRepertoire HTBI primers and Arm-PCR of CDR3 regions. TCRdb analysed the multiplex PCR reads with MiXCR anew, one entry per CDR3 protein. The sample consists of about 540,000 distinct CDR3 sequences, roughly 13% of them appearing once. These data were also filed under a second study, of T cells in Graves' hyperthyroidism and ophthalmopathy.

The gene calls are TRBV4-1 and TRBJ2-1; 8 nucleotides align to TRBD2. The material sequenced was peripheral blood mononuclear cells (PBMCs), taken at new diagnosis, from a patient treated with antithyroid drugs. This receptor was obtained from a man aged 30-40 years with Graves disease. The CDR3 DNA follows: TGCGCCAGCAGCCAAGATCCGGGAGGGCTCTACAATGAGCAGTTCTTC. Amino acids: CASSQDPGGLYNEQFF.